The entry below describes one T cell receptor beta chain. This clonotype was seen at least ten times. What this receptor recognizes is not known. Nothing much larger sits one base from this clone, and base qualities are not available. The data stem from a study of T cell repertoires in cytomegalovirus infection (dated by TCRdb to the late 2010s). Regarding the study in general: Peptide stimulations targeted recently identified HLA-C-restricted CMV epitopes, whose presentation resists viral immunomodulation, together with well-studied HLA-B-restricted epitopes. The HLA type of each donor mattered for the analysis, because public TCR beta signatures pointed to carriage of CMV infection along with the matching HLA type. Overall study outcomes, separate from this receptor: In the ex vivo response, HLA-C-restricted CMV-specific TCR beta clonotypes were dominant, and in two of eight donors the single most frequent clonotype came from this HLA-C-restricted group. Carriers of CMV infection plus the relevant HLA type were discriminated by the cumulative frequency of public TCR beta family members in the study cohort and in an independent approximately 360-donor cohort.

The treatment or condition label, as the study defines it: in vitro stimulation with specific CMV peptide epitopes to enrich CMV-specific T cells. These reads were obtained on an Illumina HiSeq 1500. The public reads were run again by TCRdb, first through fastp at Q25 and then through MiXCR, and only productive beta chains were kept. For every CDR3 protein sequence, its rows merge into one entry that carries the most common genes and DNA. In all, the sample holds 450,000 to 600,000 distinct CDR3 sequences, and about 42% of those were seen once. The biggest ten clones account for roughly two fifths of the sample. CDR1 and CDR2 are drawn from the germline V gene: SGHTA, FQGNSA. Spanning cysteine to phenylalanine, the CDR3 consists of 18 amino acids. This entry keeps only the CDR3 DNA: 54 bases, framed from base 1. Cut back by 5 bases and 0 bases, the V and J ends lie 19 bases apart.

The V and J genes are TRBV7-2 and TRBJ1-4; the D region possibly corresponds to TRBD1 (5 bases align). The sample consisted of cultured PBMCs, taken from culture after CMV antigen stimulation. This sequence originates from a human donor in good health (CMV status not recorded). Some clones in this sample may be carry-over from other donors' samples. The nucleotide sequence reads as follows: TGTGCCAGCAGCCCATGGAGGGTTGGGACGGCAACTAATGAAAAACTGTTTTTT. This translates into CASSPWRVGTATNEKLFF.